This T cell receptor (beta chain) was found in a study of blood T cell repertoires in COVID-19. Germline CDR1 SGHNT, CDR2 YYREEE (reference sequence). The V segment lost 2 bases and the J segment 3 bases; nucleotides outside the gene matches: 9. The CDR3 has 16 residues. The data were produced by immunoSEQ multiplex PCR, yet TCRdb's version contains in-frame clones alone and is incomplete. This sample has some 350,000 clones; more than 80% occur once, and the top ten carry approximately 1%. The study drew participants aged about 18 to 95 years from around 24 US areas. All recovered Cohort 3 donors got two negative PCRs, got clearance, or saw symptom resolution.

The chain uses TRBV5-4 and TRBJ2-7; the match to TRBD1 covers 9 bases. The receptor was derived from a man between 18 and 35 years old who had recovered from COVID-19. The sequencing sample was made of PBMCs or T cells enriched from blood (not recorded which). CDR3 nucleotide sequence: TGTGCCAGCAGCTTTTTTAACCGGGACAGGGACTACGAGCAGTACTTC. Translation gives CASSFFNRDRDYEQYF.